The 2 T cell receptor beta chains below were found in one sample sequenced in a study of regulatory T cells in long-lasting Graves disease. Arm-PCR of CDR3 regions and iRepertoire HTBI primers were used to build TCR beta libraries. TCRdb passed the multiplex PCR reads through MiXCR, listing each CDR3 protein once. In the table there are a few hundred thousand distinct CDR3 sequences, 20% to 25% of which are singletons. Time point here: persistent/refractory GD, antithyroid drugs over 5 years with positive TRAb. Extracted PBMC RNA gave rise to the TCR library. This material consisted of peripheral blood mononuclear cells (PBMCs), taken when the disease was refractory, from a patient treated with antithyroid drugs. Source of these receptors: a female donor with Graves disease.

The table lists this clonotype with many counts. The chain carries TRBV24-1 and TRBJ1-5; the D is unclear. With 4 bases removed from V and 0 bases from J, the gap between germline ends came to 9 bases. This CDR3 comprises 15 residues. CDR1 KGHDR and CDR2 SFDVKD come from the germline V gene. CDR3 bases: TGTGCCACCAGTGACACCGGAGGTAGCAATCAGCCCCAGCATTTT. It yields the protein CATSDTGGSNQPQHF.

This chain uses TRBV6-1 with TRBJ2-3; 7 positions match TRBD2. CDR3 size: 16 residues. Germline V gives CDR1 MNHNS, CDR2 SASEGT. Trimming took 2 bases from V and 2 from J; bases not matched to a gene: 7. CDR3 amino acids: CASSEILADFTDTQYF. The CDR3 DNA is TGTGCCAGCAGTGAAATCCTAGCGGACTTCACAGATACGCAGTATTTT.